This TCR beta chain was recovered during a study of cytomegalovirus exposure and HLA in healthy donors. Study findings and constraints: Reports showed the classifier diagnosing cytomegalovirus status with high specificity and sensitivity. The study found most TCR sequences rare, yet found some public TCRs in many donors.

Unmatched junction bases numbered 2, after V lost 1 base and J lost 4 bases. The CDR3 is 14 residues long. Germline V lookup: CDR1 SGHTA, CDR2 FQGNSA. Generated by immunoSEQ multiplex PCR, the TCRdb table keeps only in-frame clones and is missing some. The profile covers some 170,000 clones, with 85% to 90% appearing a single time and approximately 1.4% taken by the ten largest. On this clone itself: As yet, its antigen is unknown.

Source material: PBMCs. V usage is TRBV7-2 and J usage is TRBJ2-5; 8 bases line up with TRBD1. This receptor was taken from a woman in her twenties or thirties in good health and CMV-seronegative. The CDR3 sequence is CASSLGRGRETQYF. CDR3 sequence (DNA): TGTGCCAGCAGCTTAGGCAGGGGGCGAGAGACCCAGTACTTC.